This is a list of T cell receptor beta chains from one sample in a study of PD-L1 blockade in urothelial cancer. Repertoires were generated with immunoSEQ multiplex PCR, while TCRdb's copy carries only in-frame clones and drops some. The sample records 41,000 or so clones, roughly 81% being singletons. The specimen was PBMCs, collected around atezolizumab (anti-PD-L1) treatment. The receptors were gathered from a man between 70 and 80 years old with urothelial cancer. Each CDR3 is given with its conserved first and last residue. A D gene is named only where the DNA matches it firmly. Not all rows give a size; the values are once, few, many and, for expanded clones, a class.

-	-	TRBV30	TRBJ2-5	14	TGTGCCTGGAGTCGGGGCAGGGGTCAAGAGACCCAGTACTTC	CAWSRGRGQETQYF
TRBD2	-	TRBV9	TRBJ2-1	15	TGTGCCAGCAGCGTGACTAGCGGGAGCTACAATGAGCAGTTCTTC	CASSVTSGSYNEQFF
TRBD2	-	TRBV15	TRBJ2-1	18	TGTGCCACCAGCAGACCGGGACTAGCGGGAGCTAACTACAATGAGCAGTTCTTC	CATSRPGLAGANYNEQFF
-	-	TRBV7-8	TRBJ1-3	14	TGTGCCAGCAGCCTCCCCGTATCTGGAAACACCATATATTTT	CASSLPVSGNTIYF
TRBD2	once	TRBV7-2	TRBJ2-1	19	TGTGCCAGCAGCCCAAGCACCCCCACAGCGGGAGCAGGCTACAATGAGCAGTTCTTC	CASSPSTPTAGAGYNEQFF
TRBD2	-	TRBV5-1	TRBJ2-2	15	TGCGCCAGCAATACCGGGACTAGCGGGACCGGGGAGCTGTTTTTT	CASNTGTSGTGELFF
TRBD1	-	TRBV18	TRBJ2-7	14	TGTGCCAGCTCCCGGGACAGGGACGACTACGAGCAGTACTTC	CASSRDRDDYEQYF
TRBD2	once	TRBV9	TRBJ2-1	16	TGTGCCAGCAGCGCCCACGCGGGTAGCGGGAACAATGAGCAGTTCTTC	CASSAHAGSGNNEQFF
TRBD1	-	TRBV12-5	TRBJ1-1	12	TGTGCTAGTGCCCCAGGGGGGCCTGAAGCTTTCTTT	CASAPGGPEAFF
TRBD2	-	TRBV2	TRBJ2-7	14	TGTGCCAGCAGTGTGGGGCAGCTAGCGGGAGGCGTTAAATTC	CASSVGQLAGGVKF
TRBD1	-	TRBV19	TRBJ1-2	12	TGTGCCAGTAGTCCGACAGGGTATGGCTACACCTTC	CASSPTGYGYTF
-	-	TRBV4-1	TRBJ1-4	15	TGCGCCAGCAGCCAAGAACCGGGGTTTAATGAAAAACTGTTTTTT	CASSQEPGFNEKLFF
TRBD1	-	TRBV30	TRBJ2-7	14	TGTGCCTGGGACAGGGGGGAGTGGTCCGACGAGCAGTACTTC	CAWDRGEWSDEQYF
-	-	TRBV7-9	TRBJ1-2	11	TGTGCCAGCAGCTTGGGGGGAGGCTACACCTTC	CASSLGGGYTF
-	-	TRBV5-1	TRBJ2-1	14	TGCGCCAGCAGCTTGAGCGGCACCTACAATGAGCAGTTCTTC	CASSLSGTYNEQFF
TRBD2	-	TRBV9	TRBJ2-7	17	TGTGCCAGCAGCCCCGGGACTAGCGGGCCTAGCTCCTACGAGCAGTACTTC	CASSPGTSGPSSYEQYF
-	-	TRBV19	TRBJ1-4	15	TGTGCCAGTAGTATCCTACCTGCAACTAATGAAAAACTGTTTTTT	CASSILPATNEKLFF
TRBD2	-	TRBV29-1	TRBJ2-5	17	TGCAGCGTTGAAGATCTTGGTAGCGGGAGGTACTTCGGGACCCAGTACTTC	CSVEDLGSGRYFGTQYF
TRBD1	few	TRBV18	TRBJ2-7	13	TGTGCCAGCTCACCAGGACAGGACGACGAGCAGTACTTC	CASSPGQDDEQYF
TRBD1	-	TRBV5-1	TRBJ1-1	14	TGCGCCAGCAGAAGCGGGACAGGGAAATCTGAAGCTTTCTTT	CASRSGTGKSEAFF
TRBD1	-	TRBV19	TRBJ1-1	15	TGTGCCAGTAGTATAGTCGGGACAGGGGGCACTGAAGCTTTCTTT	CASSIVGTGGTEAFF
-	-	TRBV2	TRBJ1-3	15	TGTGCCAGCAGTGAGTGGGCAGGCTCTGGAAACACCATATATTTT	CASSEWAGSGNTIYF
TRBD2	-	TRBV5-1	TRBJ2-1	15	TGCGCCAGCAGCCCCCAGAGCGGGAGAAACAATGAGCAGTTCTTC	CASSPQSGRNNEQFF
-	-	TRBV5-1	TRBJ2-6	17	TGCGCCAGCAGCTTCCGGACAGAGATCTCTGGGGCCAACGTCCTGACTTTC	CASSFRTEISGANVLTF
TRBD2	few	TRBV6-1	TRBJ2-1	15	TGTGCCAGCAGTGAAACAGCGGGAGGGCCCAATGAGCAGTTCTTC	CASSETAGGPNEQFF
-	-	TRBV5-3	TRBJ2-7	14	TGTGCCAGAAGCTCAGTCTTGGGAGCCTACGAGCAGTACTTC	CARSSVLGAYEQYF
TRBD1	-	TRBV6-1	TRBJ2-3	16	TGTGCCAGCAGTGGGAGACAGGGGGTGATCACAGATACGCAGTATTTT	CASSGRQGVITDTQYF
TRBD1	-	TRBV5-1	TRBJ2-7	14	TGCGCCAGCAGCGCCGGGACAGGGCAGAACGAGCAGTACTTC	CASSAGTGQNEQYF
TRBD1	-	TRBV6-5	TRBJ2-7	14	TGTGCCAGCAGCCGACAGGGCTCTTCCTACGAGCAGTACTTC	CASSRQGSSYEQYF
TRBD2	-	TRBV5-1	TRBJ2-3	16	TGCGCCAGCAGCACCACTAGCGGGGCTCAAAGGGATACGCAGTATTTT	CASSTTSGAQRDTQYF
TRBD1	-	TRBV28	TRBJ1-1	15	TGTGCCAGCAGTTTTCCGGGTCAGGGGGCCACTGAAGCTTTCTTT	CASSFPGQGATEAFF
TRBD1	-	TRBV19	TRBJ2-3	16	TGTGTCAGTAGTATCAGGGACAGGGGAGATATAGATACGCAGTATTTT	CVSSIRDRGDIDTQYF